This T cell receptor beta chain emerged from a study of T cells in Graves' hyperthyroidism and ophthalmopathy. Amplified regions were TCR beta CDR3 sequences from RNA transcripts. The HTBI primer set drove a first-round RT-PCR of the TCR CDR3. From the multiplex PCR reads, TCRdb called clonotypes with MiXCR, one entry per CDR3 protein. The sample contains about half a million distinct CDR3 sequences, 20% to 25% of which appear only once. From germline, CDR1 is MGHRA and CDR2 YSYEKL. Trimming took 1 base from V and 3 from J, leaving 9 bases between them. CDR3 length: 14 residues. This clonotype was observed at least ten times.

Sequenced material: blood. This chain links TRBV4-1 with TRBJ1-2, with D unclear. The TCR originated in a man aged 18 to 29 with Graves' hyperthyroidism. The CDR3 loop is CASSQGAGDYGYTF. For the CDR3, the DNA is TGCGCCAGCAGCCAAGGGGCAGGCGACTATGGCTACACCTTC.